What follows describes a single TCR beta chain. Its antigen is not yet known. No per-base quality is available; no much larger clone lies one base away. Systemically healthy Caucasian individuals from Russia, 39 in total and aged roughly 6 to 95 years, were included as donors. Each donor gave 8 to 10 milliliters of peripheral blood, drawn into EDTA-treated Vacutainer tubes. Ficoll-Paque density-gradient centrifugation was used to isolate PBMCs, with at least 6.5 million per sample. Total RNA, at least 5.5 micrograms per sample, was extracted from PBMCs with Trizol reagent. For every donor, flow cytometry on a PBMC aliquot measured the percentage of naive CD45RAhigh/CD27high T cells. This sample was taken from a study of blood T cells in healthy people across ages (dated by TCRdb to the mid-2010s). Notes on the research overall: In model experiments, roughly one uniquely barcoded TCR beta cDNA molecule per two T cells was captured by template switching. To track age-related changes in TCR beta repertoire diversity, the study relied on deep sequencing normalized with unique cDNA molecular identifiers. Donors were grouped into four age groups: young (average approximately 16 years), middle-aged (approximately 41), aged (about 60) and long-lived (approximately 81). Using the same blood draw, the study looked at two additional independent replicas of 1 million unique cDNA reads for two donors, one aged 18 to 30 and the other aged 80 or older.

From cysteine to phenylalanine, the CDR3 is 14 amino acids long. Solely the CDR3 DNA is kept, with 42 bases framed from the first base. Reading the germline V gene gives CDR1 KGHSH and CDR2 LQKENI. Trimming removed 0 bases from V and 5 bases from J, leaving 11 bases between the germline ends. Broad study findings and their caveats: Because profiling used bulk unsorted PBMCs, naive and antigen-experienced compartments could not be compared conclusively. Donor CMV infection status was unknown, potentially confounding age-related changes in expanded clonotypes. Observed TCR beta diversity per million T cells fell roughly linearly with age, and a significant reduction was already apparent by age approximately 40. Compared with the aged group, the long-lived group had more naive CD4+ T cells, fewer expanded clones and increased TCR diversity, a pattern suggesting age selection. Total diversity estimates from one million sequenced T cells were considered lower bounds and underestimates. Observed TCR beta diversity correlated strongly with the percentage of naive T cells measured by flow cytometry.

Libraries were constructed by 5' RACE. The sequencer listed for this sample is Illumina HiSeq 2500. A second roughly 6 to 11 cycle PCR used a sample-barcoded 5' primer and a J-beta primer mix. A template-switch 5' adaptor carrying 12 random nucleotides introduced a unique molecular identifier onto each TCR beta cDNA molecule. Each sample yielded at least 2.5 million CDR3-containing paired-end reads. All of the RNA was converted into first-strand cDNA using the Mint cDNA synthesis kit, with a TRBC-specific oligonucleotide serving as the primer. After uracil-DNA glycosylase treatment, a first 18-cycle PCR used universal primers M1SS and BC2_uni_R on all cDNA. As for the original processing: For normalization, 1 million high-quality reads were randomly selected from each sample, with every read carrying a distinct molecular identifier. Reads sharing molecular identifiers were discarded rather than binned into consensus sequences. CDR3 identification, clonotype clustering and error correction used MiTCR with a Q25 quality threshold and the strictest error-elimination algorithm. Lower-bound total TCR beta diversity was estimated with a nonparametric unseen species model using Euler transformation. The raw public reads went through TCRdb reprocessing: fastp at Q25, MiXCR clone calling, in-frame beta chains kept. Each entry merges the rows of one CDR3 protein and shows their most common DNA and genes. TCRdb's processing, not the authors' own work, is the source of the V and J calls. The sample table contains hundreds of thousands of distinct CDR3 sequences; only one count was recorded for about 26% of them. The biggest ten clones account for 3% of the sample.

This same sample was also part of a study on T cells of mothers and their children. As described in the second report: Donors were nine systemically healthy Caucasian individuals: three mothers and their six children. cDNA synthesis used all of the extracted RNA, with roughly 1.5 ug of RNA in each 15 ul reaction. In the second PCR, the M1S primer introduced both the sample barcodes and 2-4 random nucleotides. More than 8 million TCR beta CDR3 reads were obtained from each mother, and roughly 3 million reads were obtained from each child. In both related and unrelated pairs, thymic selection shapes the output of TCR recombination in a similar way, with inherited differences having only a minor effect. Normalized repertoire overlap was always found to be slightly, but never significantly, higher in related mother-child pairs than in unrelated mother-child pairs. No persistent microchimeric T cell clones were found, with a detection sensitivity of 85 to 100 clones per million clonotypes. Deep NGS was used in the study to compare the TCR beta repertoires of mothers and children and to look for features that separate related mother-child pairs from unrelated individuals. The mean age was 40 +/- 4 years for the mothers and about 10 +/- 4 years for the children. Libraries were sequenced on Illumina HiSeq 2000 with 100+100 nt paired-end reads after adapter ligation with NEBNext reagents. To prevent cross-contamination, the mother and child libraries were prepared one month apart and sequenced in separate runs. Each donor had between 500,000 and 2,000,000 distinct TCR beta clonotypes identified. Naive TCR beta clonotypes were estimated from low-frequency clonotypes matched to each donor's FACS-determined naive share, without sorting.

This sequence originates from a boy aged 10-17 years in good health. The specimen sequenced was blood. This chain is built from TRBV18 and TRBJ2-7, and possibly TRBD2, on 5 matching bases. The CDR3 reads as follows: CASSPPNERDEQYF. The nucleotide sequence is TGTGCCAGCTCACCACCGAACGAGAGGGACGAGCAGTACTTC. The full variable domain, with segments outside the CDR3 supplied by the reference TRBV18 and TRBJ2-7 proteins, appears as NAGVMQNPRHLVRRRGQEARLRCSPMKGHSHVYWYRQLPEEGLKFMVYLQKENIIDESGMPKERFSAEFPKEGPSILRIQQVVRGDSAAYFCASSPPNERDEQYFGPGTRLTVT.